This T cell receptor beta chain is drawn from a study of regulatory T cells in long-lasting Graves disease. The study, taken as a whole, reports: Persistent disease showed a preference for TRBV28, TRBJ1-2 and TRBJ2-5. Newly diagnosed patients had higher TCR diversity than persistent Graves' patients did. Between persistent patients, thousands of public clonotypes were shared, exceeding the 966 shared between new patients.

Indicated time point: persistent/refractory GD, antithyroid drugs over 5 years with positive TRAb. Generation of the TCR library employed RNA extracted from PBMCs. The patients were enrolled through endocrinology in Xi'an, China. This clonotype was observed a handful of times. Its antigen is not identified. Libraries of TCR beta came from iRepertoire HTBI primers plus Arm-PCR of CDR3 regions. TCRdb re-derived calls from the multiplex PCR reads in MiXCR, one entry per CDR3 protein. The table lists about 310,000 distinct CDR3 sequences, around 20% of them singletons, with roughly three fifths in the top ten. The CDR3 consists of 15 residues. After removal of 5 bases from V and 8 bases from J, the junction contained 16 bases not matched to a gene. CDR1 DFQATT and CDR2 SNEGSKA come from the germline V gene (reference sequence).

Here the sequenced sample was peripheral blood mononuclear cells (PBMCs), taken when the disease was refractory, from a patient treated with antithyroid drugs. The chain carries TRBV20-1 and TRBJ1-1, with 8 positions matching TRBD1. The sequence derives from a female donor with Graves disease. The CDR3 is CSALRTGGGPREAFF. The CDR3 region has the DNA TGCAGTGCTCTCCGAACAGGGGGGGGACCACGAGAAGCTTTCTTT.